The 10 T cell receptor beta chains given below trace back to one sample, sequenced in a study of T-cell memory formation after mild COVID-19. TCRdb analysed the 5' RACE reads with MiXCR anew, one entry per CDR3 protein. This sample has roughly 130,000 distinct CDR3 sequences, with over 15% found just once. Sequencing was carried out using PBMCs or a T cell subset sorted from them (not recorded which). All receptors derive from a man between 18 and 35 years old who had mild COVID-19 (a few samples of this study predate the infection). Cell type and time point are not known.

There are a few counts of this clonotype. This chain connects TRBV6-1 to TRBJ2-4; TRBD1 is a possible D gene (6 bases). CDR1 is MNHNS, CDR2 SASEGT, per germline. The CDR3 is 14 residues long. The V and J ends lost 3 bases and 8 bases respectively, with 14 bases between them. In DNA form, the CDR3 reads TGTGCCAGCAGTGAGCGCAGGGGCAGTTACATTCAGTACTTC. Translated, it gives CASSERRGSYIQYF.

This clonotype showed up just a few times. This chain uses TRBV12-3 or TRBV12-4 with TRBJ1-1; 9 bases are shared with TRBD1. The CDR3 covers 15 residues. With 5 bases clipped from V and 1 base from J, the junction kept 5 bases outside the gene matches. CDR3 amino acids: CASSPRTGENTEAFF. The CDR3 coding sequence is TGTGCCAGCAGTCCTAGGACAGGGGAGAACACTGAAGCTTTCTTT.

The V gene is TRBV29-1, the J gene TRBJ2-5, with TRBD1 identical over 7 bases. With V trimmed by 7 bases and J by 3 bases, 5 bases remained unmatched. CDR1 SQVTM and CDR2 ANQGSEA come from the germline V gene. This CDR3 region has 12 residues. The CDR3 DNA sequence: TGCAGCGCCGGGACAGCTAAAGAGACCCAGTACTTC. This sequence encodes CSAGTAKETQYF.

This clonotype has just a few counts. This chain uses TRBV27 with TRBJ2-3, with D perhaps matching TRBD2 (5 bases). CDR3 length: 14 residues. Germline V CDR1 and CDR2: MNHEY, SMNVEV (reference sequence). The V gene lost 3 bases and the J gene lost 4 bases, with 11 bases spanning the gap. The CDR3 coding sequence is TGTGCCAGCAGTTTTAGCGTATTCTCAGATACGCAGTATTTT. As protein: CASSFSVFSDTQYF.

CDR3 DNA: TGTGCCAGCAGTGAAAGCAGGGTTTACGGGGAGCTGTTTTTT. This sequence encodes CASSESRVYGELFF. The chain recombines TRBV2 with TRBJ2-2, with D tentatively TRBD1 (5 bases). CDR1 is SNHLY and CDR2 is FYNNEI in the germline V gene. V was cut by 2 bases and J by 7 bases, with 11 bases left in between. The CDR3 covers 14 residues.

The CDR3 here is CASSPAAEETQYF. CDR3 bases: TGCGCCAGCAGCCCCGCGGCAGAAGAGACCCAGTACTTC. V gene TRBV5-1 combines with J gene TRBJ2-5; D is uncertain. Per the germline V gene, CDR1 is SGHRS and CDR2 is YFSETQ. CDR3 length equals 13 residues. V was trimmed by 4 bases and J by 3 bases, leaving 10 bases between them.

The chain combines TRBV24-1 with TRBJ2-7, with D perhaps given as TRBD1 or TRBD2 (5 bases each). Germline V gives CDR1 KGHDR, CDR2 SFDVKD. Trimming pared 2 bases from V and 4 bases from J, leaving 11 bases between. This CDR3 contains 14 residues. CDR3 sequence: CATSDWLGEYEQYF. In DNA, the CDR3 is TGTGCCACCAGTGATTGGCTGGGGGAATACGAGCAGTACTTC.

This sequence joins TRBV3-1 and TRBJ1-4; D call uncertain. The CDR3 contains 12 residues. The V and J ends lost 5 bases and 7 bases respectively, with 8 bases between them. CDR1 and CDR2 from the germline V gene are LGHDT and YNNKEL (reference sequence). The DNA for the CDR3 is TGTGCCAGCAGCGTCGGAAGTGAAAAACTGTTTTTT. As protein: CASSVGSEKLFF.

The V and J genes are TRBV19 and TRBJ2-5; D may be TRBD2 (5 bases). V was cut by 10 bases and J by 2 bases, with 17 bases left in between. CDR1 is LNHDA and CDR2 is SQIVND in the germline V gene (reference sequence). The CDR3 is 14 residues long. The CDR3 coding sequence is TGTGCCACTTCATTTTTAGGAGGACAAGAGACCCAGTACTTC. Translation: CATSFLGGQETQYF.

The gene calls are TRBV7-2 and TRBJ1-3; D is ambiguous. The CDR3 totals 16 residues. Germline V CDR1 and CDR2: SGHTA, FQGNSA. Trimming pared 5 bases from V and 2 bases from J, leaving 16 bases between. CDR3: CASSPDRQIAGNTIYF. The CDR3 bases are TGTGCCAGCAGCCCAGACCGCCAGATTGCTGGAAACACCATATATTTT.